What follows is one T cell receptor (beta chain) and its context. Time point noted: peripheral blood 6 weeks after treatment start. CDR3 length: 16 residues. Germline CDR1 reads MNHNS; CDR2 reads SASEGT. V shed 1 base and J shed 4 bases, with 14 bases lying between them. Templates that were synthetic TCR analogs were spiked into each PCR. The data were produced by immunoSEQ multiplex PCR, yet TCRdb's version contains in-frame clones alone and is incomplete. This sample has fewer than 50,000 clones, with 75% to 90% found just once. The record originates from a study of PD-L1 blockade in urothelial cancer. Looking at the study overall: When blood samples were assessed, the median T cell count was around 140,000.

The genes are TRBV6-1 and TRBJ2-1, with a weak D call TRBD2 (6 bases). This material consisted of PBMCs, taken around atezolizumab (anti-PD-L1) treatment. This receptor was obtained from a man aged 60-69 years with urothelial cancer. CDR3 loop: CASSEGNRLGYNEQFF. CDR3 in DNA: TGTGCCAGCAGTGAAGGGAACCGACTAGGGTACAATGAGCAGTTCTTC.